Below, one T cell receptor (beta chain) is given with its context. Profiling relied on immunoSEQ multiplex PCR, and the TCRdb table lists in-frame clones only, not all of them. The profile shows more than 100,000 clones, 90% to 95% of them singletons. This record belongs to a study of control samples from healthy donors and cancer patients. What was sequenced was blood. The sequence was obtained from a woman younger than 30 in good health.

Here the CDR3 DNA reads TGTGCCAGCAGCTTAGAGGCAGGGAGGCTTACTGAAGCTTTCTTT. This encodes CASSLEAGRLTEAFF. The genes are TRBV7-2 and TRBJ1-1; possibly TRBD1 for D (5 bases). The CDR3 is 15 residues long. Deletions cut 1 base from V and 5 bases from J, with 14 bases between. CDR1 is SGHTA and CDR2 is FQGNSA in the germline V gene.